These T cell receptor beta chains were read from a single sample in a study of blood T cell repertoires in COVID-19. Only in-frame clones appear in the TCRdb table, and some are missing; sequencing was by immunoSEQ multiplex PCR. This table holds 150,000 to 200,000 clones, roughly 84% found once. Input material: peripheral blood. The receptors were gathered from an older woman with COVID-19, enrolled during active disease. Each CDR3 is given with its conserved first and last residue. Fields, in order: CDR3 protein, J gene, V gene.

CDR3aa: CASSLLAGGPSEQYF
j_gene: TRBJ2-7
v_gene: TRBV7-2

CDR3aa: CASSDVWGQGTDTQYF
j_gene: TRBJ2-3
v_gene: TRBV6-1

CDR3aa: CASSLDGGYEQYF
j_gene: TRBJ2-7
v_gene: TRBV5-5

CDR3aa: CASSPRENEKLFF
j_gene: TRBJ1-4
v_gene: TRBV7-3

CDR3aa: CASNAARRGLEKLFF
j_gene: TRBJ1-4
v_gene: TRBV6-5

CDR3aa: CASSQAGGYTDTQYF
j_gene: TRBJ2-3
v_gene: TRBV14

CDR3aa: CASRYGGAGNTEAFF
j_gene: TRBJ1-1
v_gene: TRBV7-8

CDR3aa: CAWRPLDREYGYTF
j_gene: TRBJ1-2
v_gene: TRBV30

CDR3aa: CSVEVGGNGYTF
j_gene: TRBJ1-2
v_gene: TRBV29-1

CDR3aa: CASSLAGGHEQFF
j_gene: TRBJ2-1
v_gene: TRBV5-1

CDR3aa: CASTTGGWGQETQYF
j_gene: TRBJ2-5
v_gene: TRBV10-2

CDR3aa: CATSDSGHKFSGANVLTF
j_gene: TRBJ2-6
v_gene: TRBV24-1

CDR3aa: CASSYHRDRGASSGANVLTF
j_gene: TRBJ2-6
v_gene: TRBV27

CDR3aa: CASSQQGSYGYTF
j_gene: TRBJ1-2
v_gene: TRBV18